One sample yielded the 14 T cell receptor beta chains listed below, sequenced in a study of cytomegalovirus exposure and HLA in healthy donors. Primers for the PCR totalled 60 Vbeta and 13 Jbeta. The protocol was immunoSEQ multiplex PCR, while the TCRdb copy is restricted to in-frame clones and leaves out a portion. The profile shows tens of thousands of clones, 60% to 80% of them singletons. The specimen sequenced was PBMCs. Every receptor here comes from a man in his 60s in good health and CMV-seronegative.

The chain uses TRBV7-9 and TRBJ1-2; D might be TRBD1 (6 bases). V lost 5 bases to trimming and J lost 7 bases, with 14 bases between them. CDR1 is SEHNR, CDR2 FQNEAQ, per germline (reference sequence). This CDR3 has 13 amino acids. CDR3 residues: CASSLGGLGGYTF. The CDR3, as DNA: TGTGCCAGCAGCCTGGGGGGGCTCGGTGGCTACACCTTC.

The V and J genes are TRBV7-9 and TRBJ1-3, with D tentatively TRBD1 (6 bases). V gave up 0 bases and J gave up 0 bases, with 9 bases separating them. This CDR3 spans 16 amino acids. Germline CDR1 SEHNR, CDR2 FQNEAQ (reference sequence). The CDR3 reads CASSLAGQYSGNTIYF. For the CDR3, the DNA is TGTGCCAGCAGCTTAGCAGGACAGTACTCTGGAAACACCATATATTTT.

This chain uses TRBV5-1 with TRBJ2-6; 7 bases map to TRBD1. J was trimmed by 2 bases and V by 0 bases; bases with no gene match: 8. The V gene's germline CDR1 is SGHRS and CDR2 YFSETQ. This CDR3 region has 18 residues. The CDR3 sequence is CASSLEGGQHAGANVLTF. CDR3 nucleotide sequence: TGCGCCAGCAGCTTGGAAGGGGGACAGCACGCTGGGGCCAACGTCCTGACTTTC. Looking up the rest from reference TRBV5-1 and TRBJ2-6 gives the full variable domain: KAGVTQTPRYLIKTRGQQVTLSCSPISGHRSVSWYQQTPGQGLQFLFEYFSETQRNKGNFPGRFSGRQFSNSRSEMNVSTLELGDSALYLCASSLEGGQHAGANVLTFGAGSRLTVL.

This sequence joins TRBV5-5 and TRBJ1-5, with 7 bases fitting TRBD1. Germline V gives CDR1 SGHKS, CDR2 YYEKEE (reference sequence). V lost 3 bases and J lost 12; bases outside the gene matches: 6. The CDR3 is made up of 12 amino acids. CDR3 sequence reads: CASSSDREIQHF. Written as DNA, the CDR3 is TGTGCCAGCAGCTCCGACAGGGAGATCCAGCATTTT.

As for this clone: The same CDR3 is also encoded by other DNA sequences in this sample. V is TRBV7-2 and J is TRBJ2-3; 11 nucleotides match TRBD2. This CDR3 contains 16 residues. CDR1 and CDR2 (germline): SGHTA, FQGNSA. V lost 1 base to trimming and J lost 3 bases; unmatched junction nucleotides: 3. The CDR3 DNA follows: TGTGCCAGCAGCTTAGGGGCTAGCGGGGGGACAGATACGCAGTATTTT. It translates to CASSLGASGGTDTQYF.

The chain carries TRBV19 and TRBJ1-5, with TRBD1 matching over 10 bases. The CDR3 is 13 amino acids. Germline CDR1 reads LNHDA; CDR2 reads SQIVND (reference sequence). V lost 7 bases to trimming and J lost 5 bases; unmatched junction nucleotides: 2. As DNA, the CDR3 is TGTGCCAGTATGACAGGGGGCGATCAGCCCCAGCATTTT. It encodes CASMTGGDQPQHF. Combining the CDR3 with reference TRBV19 and TRBJ1-5 gives the whole variable domain DGGITQSPKYLFRKEGQNVTLSCEQNLNHDAMYWYRQDPGQGLRLIYYSQIVNDFQKGDIAEGYSVSREKKESFPLTVTSAQKNPTAFYLCASMTGGDQPQHFGDGTRLSIL.

The chain links TRBV6-6 to TRBJ2-7, with TRBD2 matching over 7 bases. Germline V CDR1 and CDR2: MNHNY, SVGAGI (reference sequence). The CDR3 consists of 14 residues. V trimming: 0 bases; J trimming: 5 bases; junction bases outside the gene matches: 4. DNA for the CDR3: TGTGCCAGCAGTTACTCGCGGGGGTTCAACGAGCAGTACTTC. Translation gives CASSYSRGFNEQYF.

CDR3: CAWSKQPNYEQYF. As DNA, the CDR3 is TGTGCCTGGAGTAAACAGCCCAACTACGAGCAGTACTTC. The rearrangement links TRBV30 to TRBJ2-7; no clear D. V gave up 2 bases and J gave up 3 bases, with 11 bases separating them. Per the germline V gene, CDR1 is GTSNPN and CDR2 is SVGIG (reference sequence). The length of the CDR3 is 13 residues.

This chain links TRBV5-8 with TRBJ2-3; 11 positions match TRBD1. This CDR3 region has 16 residues. Germline assignment: CDR1 SGHTS and CDR2 YDEGEE. V lost 4 bases and J lost 4; bases outside the gene matches: 8. CDR3 bases: TGTGCCAGCAGCACCGTCCCGGGACAGGGGGCAGATACGCAGTATTTT. Its translation: CASSTVPGQGADTQYF. The full variable domain, with the rest looked up from reference TRBV5-8 and TRBJ2-3, is EAGVTQSPTHLIKTRGQQATLRCSPISGHTSVYWYQQALGLGLQFLLWYDEGEERNRGNFPPRFSGRQFPNYSSELNVNALELEDSALYLCASSTVPGQGADTQYFGPGTRLTVL.

The rearrangement uses TRBV10-3 and TRBJ2-1, with 10 bases aligning to TRBD2. The CDR3 has 14 residues. From germline, CDR1 is ENHRY and CDR2 SYGVKD. V gave up 2 bases and J gave up 5 bases; unmatched junction bases: 0. The CDR3 region is CAISEGLADNEQFF. CDR3 nucleotide sequence: TGTGCCATCAGTGAGGGACTAGCGGACAATGAGCAGTTCTTC.

The chain couples TRBV2 to TRBJ2-5; D might be TRBD2 (7 bases). The CDR3 totals 14 residues. Germline V CDR1 and CDR2: SNHLY, FYNNEI. Trimming took off 7 bases at V and 2 bases at J, with 14 bases between the two ends. The CDR3 DNA sequence: TGTGCCAGCAACTTAGGGGGGGATCAAGAGACCCAGTACTTC. Amino acids: CASNLGGDQETQYF.

The chain's CDR3 is CAPAGQSYGYTF. CDR3 nucleotide sequence: TGTGCCCCCGCGGGACAGTCCTATGGCTACACCTTC. The chain joins TRBV6-1 to TRBJ1-2; 7 nucleotides agree with TRBD1. The CDR3 is made up of 12 amino acids. Germline trimming cut 11 bases from V and 4 bases from J; bases unmatched to any gene: 7. Germline-derived CDR1 and CDR2 are MNHNS and SASEGT.

The table lists this clone with a few counts. The chain employs TRBV7-9 and TRBJ1-5; D call uncertain. The V end lost 2 bases, the J end lost 3 bases, and 8 bases lay between the germline ends. In germline, CDR1 is SEHNR, CDR2 FQNEAQ (reference sequence). CDR3 length: 14 residues. In DNA, the CDR3 is TGTGCCAGCAGCTTAAATGACAACAATCAGCCCCAGCATTTT. It is translated as CASSLNDNNQPQHF.

The rearrangement joins TRBV7-2 to TRBJ1-1, with D perhaps TRBD1 (6 bases). Deletions cut 1 base from V and 4 bases from J, with 16 bases between. CDR1 and CDR2 (germline): SGHTA, FQGNSA. The CDR3 loop spans 16 amino acids. CDR3 region: CASSLDGETGLTEAFF. The CDR3 DNA reads TGTGCCAGCAGCTTAGACGGGGAGACAGGTCTCACTGAAGCTTTCTTT.